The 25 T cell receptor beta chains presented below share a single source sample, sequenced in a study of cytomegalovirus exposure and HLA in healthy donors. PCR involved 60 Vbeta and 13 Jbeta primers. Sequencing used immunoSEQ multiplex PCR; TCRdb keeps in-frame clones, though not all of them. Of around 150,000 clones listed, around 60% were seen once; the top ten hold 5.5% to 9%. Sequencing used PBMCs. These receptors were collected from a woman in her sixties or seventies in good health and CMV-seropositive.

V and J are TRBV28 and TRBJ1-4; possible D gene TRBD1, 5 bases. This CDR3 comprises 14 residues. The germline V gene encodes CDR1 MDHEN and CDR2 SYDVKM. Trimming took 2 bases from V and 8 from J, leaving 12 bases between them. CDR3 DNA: TGTGCCAGCAGTTTAATAGGGGTTCAAGAAAAACTGTTTTTT. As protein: CASSLIGVQEKLFF. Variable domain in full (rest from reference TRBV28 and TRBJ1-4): DVKVTQSSRYLVKRTGEKVFLECVQDMDHENMFWYRQDPGLGLRLIYFSYDVKMKEKGDIPEGYSVSREKKERFSLILESASTNQTSMYLCASSLIGVQEKLFFGSGTQLSVL.

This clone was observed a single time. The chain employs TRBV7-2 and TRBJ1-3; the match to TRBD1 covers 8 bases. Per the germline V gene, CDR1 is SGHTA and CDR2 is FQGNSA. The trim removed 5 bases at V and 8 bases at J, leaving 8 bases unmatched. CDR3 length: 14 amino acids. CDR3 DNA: TGTGCCAGCAGCCTCGGACAGGGAGGACACACCATATATTTT. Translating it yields CASSLGQGGHTIYF.

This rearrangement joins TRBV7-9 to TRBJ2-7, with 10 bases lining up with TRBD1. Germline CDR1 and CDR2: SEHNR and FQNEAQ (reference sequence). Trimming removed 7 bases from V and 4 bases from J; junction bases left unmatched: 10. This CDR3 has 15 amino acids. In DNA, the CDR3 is TGTGCCAGCAACCTACTCGGACAGGGGGTTTACGAGCAGTACTTC. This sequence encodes CASNLLGQGVYEQYF.

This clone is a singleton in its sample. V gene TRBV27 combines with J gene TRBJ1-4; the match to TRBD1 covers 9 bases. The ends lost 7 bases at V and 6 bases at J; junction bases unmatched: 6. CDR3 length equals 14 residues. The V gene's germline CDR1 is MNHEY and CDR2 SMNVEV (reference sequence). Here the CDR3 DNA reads TGTGCCAGCAAACCGACAGGGGGGTATGAAAAACTGTTTTTT. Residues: CASKPTGGYEKLFF.

The chain's CDR3 is CASRAGWDGTEAFF. CDR3 sequence (DNA): TGTGCCAGCAGGGCAGGGTGGGATGGCACTGAAGCTTTCTTT. The chain employs TRBV6-4 and TRBJ1-1; maybe TRBD1 (5 bases). Per germline, CDR1 MRHNA and CDR2 SNTAGT. The CDR3 sequence is 14 residues long. V lost 6 bases, J lost 4 bases, and 15 bases lay in between.

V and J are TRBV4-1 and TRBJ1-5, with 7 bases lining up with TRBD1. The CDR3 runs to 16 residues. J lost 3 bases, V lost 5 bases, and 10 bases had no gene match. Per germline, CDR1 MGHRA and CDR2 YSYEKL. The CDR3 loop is CASSGDPGQINQPQHF. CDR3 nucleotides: TGCGCCAGCAGCGGGGATCCGGGACAGATCAATCAGCCCCAGCATTTT.

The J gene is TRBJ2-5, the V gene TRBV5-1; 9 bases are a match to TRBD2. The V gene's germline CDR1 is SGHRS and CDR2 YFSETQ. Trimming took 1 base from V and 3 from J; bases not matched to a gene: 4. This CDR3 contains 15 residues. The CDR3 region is CASSLRGRAKETQYF. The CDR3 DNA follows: TGCGCCAGCAGCTTGCGCGGGAGGGCCAAAGAGACCCAGTACTTC.

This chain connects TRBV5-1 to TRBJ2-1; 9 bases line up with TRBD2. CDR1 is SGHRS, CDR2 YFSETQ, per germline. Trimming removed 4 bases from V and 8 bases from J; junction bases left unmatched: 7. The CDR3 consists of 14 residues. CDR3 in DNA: TGCGCCAGCAGCATAGCGGGAGATCGGGATGAGCAGTTCTTC. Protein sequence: CASSIAGDRDEQFF.

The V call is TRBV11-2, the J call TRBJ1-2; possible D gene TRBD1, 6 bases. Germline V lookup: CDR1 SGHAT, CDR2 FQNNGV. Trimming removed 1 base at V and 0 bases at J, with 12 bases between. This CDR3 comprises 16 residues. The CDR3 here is CASSLVQGHTNYGYTF. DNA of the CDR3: TGTGCCAGCAGCTTAGTTCAGGGACACACTAACTATGGCTACACCTTC.

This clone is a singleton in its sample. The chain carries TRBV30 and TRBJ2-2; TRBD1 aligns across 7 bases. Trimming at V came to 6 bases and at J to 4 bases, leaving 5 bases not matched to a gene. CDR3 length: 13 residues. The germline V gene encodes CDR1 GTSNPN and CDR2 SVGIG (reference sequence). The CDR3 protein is CACDRVGTGELFF. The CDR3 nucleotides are TGTGCCTGTGACAGGGTTGGCACCGGGGAGCTGTTTTTT.

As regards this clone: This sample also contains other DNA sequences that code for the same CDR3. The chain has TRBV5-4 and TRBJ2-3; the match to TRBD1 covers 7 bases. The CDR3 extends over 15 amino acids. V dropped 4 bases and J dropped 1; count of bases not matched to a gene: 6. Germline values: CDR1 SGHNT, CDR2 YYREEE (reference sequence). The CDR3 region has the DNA TGTGCCAGCAGCCTAGGGGGCGCGGGCACAGATACGCAGTATTTT. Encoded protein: CASSLGGAGTDTQYF.

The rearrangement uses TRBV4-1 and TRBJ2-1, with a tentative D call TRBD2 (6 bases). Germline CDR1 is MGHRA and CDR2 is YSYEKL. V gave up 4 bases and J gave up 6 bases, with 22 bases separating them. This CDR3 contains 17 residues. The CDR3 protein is CASSPLIRDLGGNEQFF. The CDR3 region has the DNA TGCGCCAGCAGCCCCCTAATTAGGGACTTGGGAGGCAATGAGCAGTTCTTC.

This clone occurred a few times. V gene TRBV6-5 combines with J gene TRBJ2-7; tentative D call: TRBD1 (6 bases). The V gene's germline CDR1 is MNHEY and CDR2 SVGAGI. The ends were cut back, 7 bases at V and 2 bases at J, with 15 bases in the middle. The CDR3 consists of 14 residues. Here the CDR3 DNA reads TGTGCCAGCACCAAGACAGGTCCCCCCTACGAGCAGTACTTC. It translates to CASTKTGPPYEQYF.

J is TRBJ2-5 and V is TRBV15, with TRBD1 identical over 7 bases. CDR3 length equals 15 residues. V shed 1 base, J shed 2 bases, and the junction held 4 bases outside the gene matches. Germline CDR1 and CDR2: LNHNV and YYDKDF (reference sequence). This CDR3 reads CATSRGVGQQETQYF. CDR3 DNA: TGTGCCACCAGCAGAGGCGTGGGACAGCAAGAGACCCAGTACTTC.

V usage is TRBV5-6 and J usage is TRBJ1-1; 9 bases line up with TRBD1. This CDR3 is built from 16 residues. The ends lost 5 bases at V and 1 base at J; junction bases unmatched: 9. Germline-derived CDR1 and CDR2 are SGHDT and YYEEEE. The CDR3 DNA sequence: TGTGCCAGCAGAACCGCGGGACAGGGACCGAACACTGAAGCTTTCTTT. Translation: CASRTAGQGPNTEAFF.

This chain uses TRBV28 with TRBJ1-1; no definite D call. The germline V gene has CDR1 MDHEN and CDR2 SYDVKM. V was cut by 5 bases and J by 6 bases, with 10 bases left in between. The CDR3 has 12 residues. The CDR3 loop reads CASSLREPEAFF. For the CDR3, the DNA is TGTGCCAGCAGTCTCCGGGAGCCTGAAGCTTTCTTT.

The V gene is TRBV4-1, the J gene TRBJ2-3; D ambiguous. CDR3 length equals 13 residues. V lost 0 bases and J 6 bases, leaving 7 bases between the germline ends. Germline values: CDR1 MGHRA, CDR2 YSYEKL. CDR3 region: CASSQERWDTQYF. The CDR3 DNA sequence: TGCGCCAGCAGCCAAGAGAGGTGGGATACGCAGTATTTT.

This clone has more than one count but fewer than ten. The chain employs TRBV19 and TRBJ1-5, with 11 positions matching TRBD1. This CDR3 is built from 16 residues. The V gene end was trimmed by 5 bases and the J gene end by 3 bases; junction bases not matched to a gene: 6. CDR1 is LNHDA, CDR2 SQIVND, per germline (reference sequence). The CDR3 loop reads CASSFWTGGTNQPQHF. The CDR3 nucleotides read TGTGCCAGTAGTTTCTGGACAGGGGGCACCAATCAGCCCCAGCATTTT.

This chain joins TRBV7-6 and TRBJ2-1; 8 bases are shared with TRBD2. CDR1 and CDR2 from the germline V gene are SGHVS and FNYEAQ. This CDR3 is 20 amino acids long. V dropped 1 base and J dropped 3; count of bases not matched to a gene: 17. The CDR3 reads CASSLVPFRTSGGSYNEQFF. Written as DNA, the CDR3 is TGTGCCAGCAGCTTAGTACCCTTTCGTACTAGCGGAGGGAGCTACAATGAGCAGTTCTTC.

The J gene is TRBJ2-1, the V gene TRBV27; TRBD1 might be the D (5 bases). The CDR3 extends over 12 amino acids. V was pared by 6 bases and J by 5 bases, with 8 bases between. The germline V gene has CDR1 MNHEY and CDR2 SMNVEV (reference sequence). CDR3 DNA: TGTGCCAGCAGCAACAGGAACAATGAGCAGTTCTTC. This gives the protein CASSNRNNEQFF.

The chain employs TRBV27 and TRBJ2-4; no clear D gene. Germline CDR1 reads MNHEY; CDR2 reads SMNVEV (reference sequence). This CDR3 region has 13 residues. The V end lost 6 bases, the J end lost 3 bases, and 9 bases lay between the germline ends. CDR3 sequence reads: CASSPNGKNIQYF. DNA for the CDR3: TGTGCCAGCAGCCCAAACGGCAAAAACATTCAGTACTTC.

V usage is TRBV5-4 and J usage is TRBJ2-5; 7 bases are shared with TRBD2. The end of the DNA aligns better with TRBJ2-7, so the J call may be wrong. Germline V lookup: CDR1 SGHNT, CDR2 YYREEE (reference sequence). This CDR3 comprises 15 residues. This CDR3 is CASRQSGTLTYEQYF. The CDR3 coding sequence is TGTGCCAGCAGGCAAAGCGGGACCCTTACCTACGAGCAGTACTTC.

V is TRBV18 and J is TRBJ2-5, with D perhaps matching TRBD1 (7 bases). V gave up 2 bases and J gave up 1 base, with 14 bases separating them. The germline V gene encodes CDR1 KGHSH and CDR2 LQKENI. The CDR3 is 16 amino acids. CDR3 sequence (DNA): TGTGCCAGCTCACCAGAGGGGGCTAGCGCCCAAGAGACCCAGTACTTC. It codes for CASSPEGASAQETQYF.

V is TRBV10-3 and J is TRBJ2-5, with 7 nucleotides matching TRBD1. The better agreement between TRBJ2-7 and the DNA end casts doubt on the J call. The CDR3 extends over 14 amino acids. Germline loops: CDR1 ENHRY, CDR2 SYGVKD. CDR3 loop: CANPGLTGRNEQYF. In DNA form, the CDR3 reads TGTGCCAACCCGGGCTTGACAGGGCGCAACGAGCAGTACTTC.

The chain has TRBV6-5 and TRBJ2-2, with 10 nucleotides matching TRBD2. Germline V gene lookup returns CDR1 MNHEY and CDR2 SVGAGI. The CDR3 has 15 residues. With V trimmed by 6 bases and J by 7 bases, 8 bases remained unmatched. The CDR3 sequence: CASRSSSGSNGELFF. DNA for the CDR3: TGTGCCAGCAGATCGTCTAGCGGGAGTAACGGGGAGCTGTTTTTT.